The TCR beta chain described here comes from a study of cytomegalovirus exposure and HLA in healthy donors. The CDR3 has 15 amino acids. Germline V gene lookup returns CDR1 KGHSH and CDR2 LQKENI. V lost 5 bases and J 7 bases, leaving 18 bases between the germline ends. Data came from immunoSEQ multiplex PCR; TCRdb stores just in-frame clones and leaves some out. The table records about 98,000 clones, roughly 87% of them present only once. This clone has more than one count but fewer than ten. Sequencing was performed on PBMCs. The receptor comes from a man aged 18 to 30 in good health and CMV-seropositive. The rearrangement joins TRBV18 to TRBJ1-5, with D possibly TRBD1 on 6 matching bases. The DNA of the CDR3 is TGTGCCAGCTCAAACCAGCGGGGGGCAGAGCAGCCCCAGCATTTT. It is translated as CASSNQRGAEQPQHF.